This TCR beta chain was sequenced in a study of blood T cell repertoires in COVID-19. V was clipped by 5 bases and J by 0 bases; unmatched bases: 7. The CDR3 runs to 16 residues. In germline, CDR1 is SGDLS, CDR2 YYNGEE. This clone was counted between two and nine times. Profiling relied on immunoSEQ multiplex PCR, and the TCRdb table lists in-frame clones only, not all of them. Seen here are some 180,000 clones, about 76% observed once, and the top ten hold 8.5% to 10%. Sequencing was carried out using peripheral blood. This chain connects TRBV9 to TRBJ1-2, with 10 bases identical to TRBD1. This sequence originates from a woman aged 50 to 60 with active or convalescent COVID-19. The chain's CDR3 is CASSRQGAISNYGYTF. CDR3 DNA: TGTGCCAGCAGTCGACAGGGGGCGATCTCTAACTATGGCTACACCTTC.